This is a list of T cell receptor beta chains from one sample in a study of T cell responses to AZD1222 COVID-19 vaccine. Only in-frame clones appear in the TCRdb table, and some are missing; sequencing was by immunoSEQ multiplex PCR. The repertoire holds around 120,000 clones, with roughly 91% as singletons. The material was peripheral blood, obtained on day 0 of AZD1222 vaccination. The origin of the receptors is an adult in good health. Both conserved end residues are part of each CDR3. The D gene is left open where the match is weak. Rows give clone size only sometimes, using once, few, many, or a class for an expanded clone.

TRBV6-5	-	-	TRBJ2-3	TGTGCCAGCAGTTATGGGGACTCAACCACAGATACGCAGTATTTT	CASSYGDSTTDTQYF
TRBV5-1	TRBD1	-	TRBJ2-4	TGCGCCAGCAGCCGGGACAGTACCCTCAAAAACATTCAGTACTTC	CASSRDSTLKNIQYF
TRBV6-5	-	-	TRBJ2-3	TGTGCCAGCAGCGGTCATAACACAGATACGCAGTATTTT	CASSGHNTDTQYF
TRBV12-5	-	-	TRBJ2-1	TGTGCTAGTGGTTTGGTCCTAACGAGCTCCTACAATGAGCAGTTCTTC	CASGLVLTSSYNEQFF
TRBV4-1	-	-	TRBJ1-4	TGCGCCAGCAGCCAAGCTGAATTTAATGAAAAACTGTTTTTT	CASSQAEFNEKLFF
TRBV10-3	TRBD1	-	TRBJ2-2	TGTGCCATCAGTAGACAGGGGCAGGGCACCGGGGAGCTGTTTTTT	CAISRQGQGTGELFF
TRBV5-3	-	-	TRBJ2-1	TGTGCCAGAAGCCTTAAGACGGAGCAGTTCTTC	CARSLKTEQFF
TRBV5-1	-	-	TRBJ1-3	TGCGCCAGCAGCTTGGCAGGGCTTGAAGGAGGAAACACCATATATTTT	CASSLAGLEGGNTIYF
TRBV9	TRBD2	-	TRBJ2-3	TGTGCCAGCAGCGTAGAACTAGCGGGGGCTCAAGATACGCAGTATTTT	CASSVELAGAQDTQYF
TRBV5-4	TRBD2	-	TRBJ2-1	TGTGCCAGCAGCTTGGGACTGGGGCGGGAGGGCTCCTACAATGAGCAGTTCTTC	CASSLGLGREGSYNEQFF
TRBV5-8	TRBD2	-	TRBJ2-1	TGTGCCAGCAGCTTGGGGGGGACTAGAGTGGATGAGCAGTTCTTC	CASSLGGTRVDEQFF
TRBV20-1	-	-	TRBJ1-2	TGCAGTGCTAGTGATGGCGGACCCTATGGCTACACCTTC	CSASDGGPYGYTF
TRBV23-1	-	-	TRBJ1-4	TGCGTCGGGTCGCCAACTAATGAAAAACTGTTTTTT	CVGSPTNEKLFF
TRBV2	-	-	TRBJ1-2	TGTGCCAGTCGGCCGAGTTATTTGGGCTACACCTTC	CASRPSYLGYTF
TRBV5-1	TRBD1	few	TRBJ2-1	TGCGCCAGCAGCCCCGGGACAGGGGGCCCTTACAATGAGCAGTTCTTC	CASSPGTGGPYNEQFF
TRBV28	TRBD1	-	TRBJ1-6	TGTGCCAGCAGTCCCGGACAGGCCCCTAATTCACCCCTCCACTTT	CASSPGQAPNSPLHF
TRBV6-5	TRBD1	once	TRBJ1-1	TGTGCCAGCAGTTACTCGATACAGGGGCAAACTGAAGCTTTCTTT	CASSYSIQGQTEAFF
TRBV5-1	-	-	TRBJ2-1	TGCGCCAGCAGCTTGGGGACTGTTGCCGATGAGCAGTTCTTC	CASSLGTVADEQFF
TRBV5-6	-	-	TRBJ1-6	TGTGCCAGCGACAGAGGGCCTCTAGGCCCCTATAATTCACCCCTCCACTTT	CASDRGPLGPYNSPLHF
TRBV4-1	TRBD1	-	TRBJ1-2	TGCGCCAGCAGCCAAGAACAGGGACAGGGAGGCTACACCTTC	CASSQEQGQGGYTF
TRBV4-2	-	-	TRBJ1-1	TGTGGAACAGGTAGCCAGAACACTGAAGCTTTCTTT	CGTGSQNTEAFF
TRBV2	-	-	TRBJ2-2	TGTGCCAGCAGAGAGGTGGGGGCGGGCACCGGGGAGCTGTTTTTT	CASREVGAGTGELFF
TRBV3-1/TRBV3-2	-	-	TRBJ1-5	TGTGCCAGCAGCCAAGCCATTTCAAAGCCCCAGCATTTT	CASSQAISKPQHF
TRBV7-3	-	-	TRBJ2-7	TGTGCCAGCAGCTTAGATCTTGCTAGGTCCGAGCAGTACTTC	CASSLDLARSEQYF
TRBV10-3	TRBD2	-	TRBJ2-5	TGTGCCATCCGTCCTGGACTAGCGGGAGAGACCCAGTACTTC	CAIRPGLAGETQYF
TRBV11-2	-	-	TRBJ2-1	TGTGCCAGCAGCCAAGCCCCCAGCTCCTACAATGAGCAGTTCTTC	CASSQAPSSYNEQFF
TRBV7-9	TRBD1	-	TRBJ2-1	TGTGCCAGCAGCCATTCGACAGGGGAGCAGTTCTTC	CASSHSTGEQFF
TRBV5-6	-	-	TRBJ1-2	TGTGCCAGCAGCTTGGTAACGCAGGGAGGCTACACCTTC	CASSLVTQGGYTF
TRBV4-3	TRBD1	-	TRBJ1-4	TGCGCCAGCAGCCATGCCGGGACAGGGGCTAATGAAAAACTGTTTTTT	CASSHAGTGANEKLFF
TRBV2	-	-	TRBJ1-5	TGTGCCAGCAGACATCGACAGAGCAATCAGCCCCAGCATTTT	CASRHRQSNQPQHF
TRBV5-1	TRBD2	-	TRBJ2-3	TGCGCCAGCAGCAGACTAGCGGGAGGGTCAGATACGCAGTATTTT	CASSRLAGGSDTQYF
TRBV6-5	TRBD2	-	TRBJ2-1	TGTGCCAGCAGTAACAGCGGGAGGGCCAGTGATGAGCAGTTCTTC	CASSNSGRASDEQFF
TRBV18	-	-	TRBJ2-7	TGTGCCAGCTCACCATCCGGACGGGGGTACGAGCAGTACTTC	CASSPSGRGYEQYF
TRBV4-2	-	-	TRBJ1-6	TGTGCCAGCAGCCAAGACAGAAGCTCCTATAATTCACCCCTCCACTTT	CASSQDRSSYNSPLHF
TRBV4-3	TRBD1	-	TRBJ1-3	TGCGCCAGCAGCCAGGAAACAGGGGGCTCTGGAAACACCATATATTTT	CASSQETGGSGNTIYF
TRBV18	-	-	TRBJ1-5	TGTGCCAGCTCACCCTCGACACCTAAGACAAATCAGCCCCAGCATTTT	CASSPSTPKTNQPQHF
TRBV7-9	-	-	TRBJ2-6	TGTGCCAGCAGTCCTTGGACAGCCTCTGGGGCCAACGTCCTGACTTTC	CASSPWTASGANVLTF
TRBV2	TRBD1	-	TRBJ2-7	TGTGCCAGCAGGGCACCGGGACAGGGAACCTACGAGCAGTACTTC	CASRAPGQGTYEQYF
TRBV9	-	-	TRBJ1-4	TGTGCCAGCAGCGCGCAGGGTACGATTAATGAAAAACTGTTTTTT	CASSAQGTINEKLFF
TRBV27	-	-	TRBJ1-2	TGTGCCAGCAGTTTATCGATAACGGGTAACTATGGCTACACCTTC	CASSLSITGNYGYTF
TRBV7-2	-	-	TRBJ1-4	TGTGCCAGCAGCTTAGCGCGGGGCAGGGTGGGTGAAAAACTGTTTTTT	CASSLARGRVGEKLFF
TRBV7-2	TRBD1	-	TRBJ1-3	TGTGCCAGCAGTGACCGACCAGGGGGAGACGGAGGAAACACCATATATTTT	CASSDRPGGDGGNTIYF
TRBV6-2/TRBV6-3	-	-	TRBJ1-6	TGTGCCAGCAGTTACTCGATTTCACCCCTCCACTTT	CASSYSISPLHF
TRBV28	TRBD1	-	TRBJ2-7	TGTGCCAGCAGTTCCGGACAGGGCCCCTGGGACGAGCAGTACTTC	CASSSGQGPWDEQYF
TRBV7-9	TRBD1	-	TRBJ2-7	TGTGCCAGCAGCGTAGTATTGGGACAGGGTCCCTACGAGCAGTACTTC	CASSVVLGQGPYEQYF
TRBV19	TRBD1	-	TRBJ2-2	TGTGCCAGTAGTCGGACAGGGGAAAACACCGGGGAGCTGTTTTTT	CASSRTGENTGELFF
TRBV3-1/TRBV3-2	-	-	TRBJ1-1	TGTGCCAGCAGCACAGGTATGAACACTGAAGCTTTCTTT	CASSTGMNTEAFF
TRBV4-1	-	-	TRBJ2-3	TGCGCCAGCAGCCTGCCCTTGGTGGAAGATACGCAGTATTTT	CASSLPLVEDTQYF
TRBV6-5	-	-	TRBJ2-1	TGTGCCAGCAGGTCCTACGACAATGAGCAGTTCTTC	CASRSYDNEQFF
TRBV5-6	-	-	TRBJ2-7	TGTGCCAGCAGCTGGGGGCAGGGCGGCTACGAGCAGTACTTC	CASSWGQGGYEQYF
TRBV11-3	TRBD2	once	TRBJ2-3	TGTGCCAGCAAGGGAGGGACAGATACGCAGTATTTT	CASKGGTDTQYF
TRBV29-1	-	-	TRBJ1-4	TGCAGCGTTTCCCCACCAGGGGTGGGAAAACTGTTTTTT	CSVSPPGVGKLFF
TRBV4-1	-	-	TRBJ2-1	TGCGCCAGCAGCCACGTCCCGGACCCGGGGGAGCAGTTCTTC	CASSHVPDPGEQFF
TRBV3-1/TRBV3-2	TRBD2	-	TRBJ2-1	TGTGCCAGCAGCCAAGTGGGCGGGAGCTGGGGGAATGAGCAGTTCTTC	CASSQVGGSWGNEQFF